The 14 T cell receptor beta chains in this list originate from one sample, sequenced in a study of blood T cell repertoires in COVID-19. TCRdb keeps only in-frame clones here, not all; method: immunoSEQ multiplex PCR. The table lists 200,000 to 250,000 clones, roughly nine tenths of them singletons. Specimen: PBMCs or T cells enriched from blood (not recorded which). The receptors were sampled from a woman younger than 30 in a cohort exposed to, infected with or recovered from COVID-19 (not recorded which).

The chain uses TRBV3-1 (or the pseudogene TRBV3-2) and TRBJ2-7; possibly TRBD1 for D (6 bases). Germline V CDR1 and CDR2: LGHDT, YNNKEL (reference sequence). V lost 1 base and J lost 6, with 10 bases in between. This CDR3 contains 13 residues. CDR3 DNA sequence: TGTGCCAGCAGCCAAGGGCGAGGGGGCGAGCAGTACTTC. Translating gives CASSQGRGGEQYF.

The chain joins TRBV24-1 to TRBJ2-6; D possibly corresponds to TRBD1 (5 bases). CDR3 length equals 17 residues. Trimming removed 6 bases from V and 0 bases from J, with 14 bases in between. Germline assignment: CDR1 KGHDR and CDR2 SFDVKD. CDR3 DNA: TGTGCCACCAGTAATGACAGTCCGTACTCTGGGGCCAACGTCCTGACTTTC. Translation gives CATSNDSPYSGANVLTF.

The rearrangement links TRBV3-1 (or the pseudogene TRBV3-2) to TRBJ2-7; 7 nucleotides line up with TRBD2. Germline V lookup: CDR1 LGHDT, CDR2 YNNKEL (reference sequence). This CDR3 has 13 residues. The V and J ends lost 1 base and 6 bases, in that order; junction bases with no gene match: 3. The CDR3 coding sequence is TGTGCCAGCAGCCAAGTCGCGGGGGTCGAGCAGTACTTC. Translation: CASSQVAGVEQYF.

The V gene is TRBV19, the J gene TRBJ1-6; D is unclear. V was cut by 7 bases and J by 0 bases, with 7 bases left in between. Germline CDR1 and CDR2: LNHDA and SQIVND (reference sequence). CDR3 size: 14 residues. CDR3 sequence: CASIGSSYNSPLHF. The DNA of the CDR3 is TGTGCCAGTATCGGGAGCTCCTATAATTCACCCCTCCACTTT.

The rearrangement joins TRBV23-1 to TRBJ2-1; D perhaps matches TRBD2 (6 bases). TRBV23-1 is sorted into the ORF group, with uncertain function. This CDR3 has 13 residues. V gave up 0 bases and J gave up 9 bases, with 9 bases separating them. CDR3 DNA sequence: TGCGCCAGCAGTCAATCTAAGCGGGTTGAGCAGTTCTTC. It codes for CASSQSKRVEQFF.

V is TRBV11-2 and J is TRBJ2-5, with no clear D. There are 14 residues in the CDR3. Germline lookup yields CDR1 SGHAT and CDR2 FQNNGV. Trimming removed 1 base from V and 5 bases from J, with 11 bases in between. This CDR3 reads CASSLGFHGETQYF. The CDR3 nucleotides read TGTGCCAGCAGCTTAGGATTCCACGGGGAGACCCAGTACTTC.

The V call is TRBV19, the J call TRBJ2-2; no clear D. In germline, CDR1 is LNHDA, CDR2 SQIVND (reference sequence). V shed 2 bases and J shed 4 bases, with 2 bases lying between them. CDR3 length: 12 amino acids. The chain's CDR3 is CASSILTGELFF. In nucleotides, the CDR3 is TGTGCCAGTAGTATACTCACCGGGGAGCTGTTTTTT.

The rearrangement uses TRBV7-2 and TRBJ1-2; 7 bases fit TRBD1. This CDR3 region has 14 residues. V was clipped by 5 bases and J by 5 bases; unmatched bases: 8. Germline-derived CDR1 and CDR2 are SGHTA and FQGNSA. CDR3 protein: CASSQQRDSYGYTF. Written as DNA, the CDR3 is TGTGCCAGCAGCCAACAAAGGGACAGTTATGGCTACACCTTC.

The J gene is TRBJ2-1, the V gene TRBV5-1; 10 bases agree with TRBD2. Germline V gene data show CDR1 as SGHRS and CDR2 as YFSETQ. J gave up 8 bases and V 1 base, and 3 bases lay outside the gene matches. The length of the CDR3 is 14 residues. The CDR3 loop is CASSLWLAGDEQFF. DNA for the CDR3: TGCGCCAGCAGCTTGTGGCTAGCGGGAGATGAGCAGTTCTTC.

The rearrangement uses TRBV19 and TRBJ2-1, with 7 bases that match TRBD2. The ends lost 6 bases at V and 4 bases at J; junction bases unmatched: 6. This CDR3 has 14 amino acids. Germline assignment: CDR1 LNHDA and CDR2 SQIVND (reference sequence). The CDR3: CASSSSGDYNEQFF. Written as DNA, the CDR3 is TGTGCCAGTAGCTCTAGCGGAGATTACAATGAGCAGTTCTTC.

V is TRBV12-3 or TRBV12-4 and J is TRBJ2-7, with D possibly matching TRBD2 (6 bases). The CDR3 is made up of 13 amino acids. Trimming stripped 6 bases from V and 3 bases from J, with 12 bases between. The DNA for the CDR3 is TGTGCCAGCAGAGATCTCGGGAGCTACGAGCAGTACTTC. Encoded protein: CASRDLGSYEQYF.

This sequence joins TRBV7-8 and TRBJ1-1, with 9 bases lining up with TRBD1. The V gene end was trimmed by 2 bases and the J gene end by 5 bases; junction bases not matched to a gene: 6. In germline, CDR1 is SGHVS, CDR2 FQNEAQ. The CDR3 runs 15 residues. CDR3 coding DNA: TGTGCCAGCAGCTTATTACAGGGGGCTGGAACTGAAGCTTTCTTT. The encoded protein is CASSLLQGAGTEAFF. Drawing the rest from reference TRBV7-8 and TRBJ1-1, the complete variable domain is GAGVSQSPRYKVAKRGQDVALRCDPISGHVSLFWYQQALGQGPEFLTYFQNEAQLDKSGLPSDRFFAERPEGSVSTLKIQRTQQEDSAVYLCASSLLQGAGTEAFFGQGTRLTVV.

The CDR3 nucleotides are TGTGCCAGCAGTTTCGACAGGCCCTATGGCTACACCTTC. Its protein product is CASSFDRPYGYTF. The chain uses TRBV6-6 and TRBJ1-2, with D maybe TRBD1 (6 bases). Trimming stripped 4 bases from V and 4 bases from J, with 10 bases between. The germline V gene encodes CDR1 MNHNY and CDR2 SVGAGI (reference sequence). The CDR3 is made up of 13 amino acids.

The chain is built from TRBV4-1 and TRBJ2-1; TRBD2 matches 14 bases. J was trimmed by 2 bases and V by 3 bases; bases with no gene match: 6. The CDR3 is made up of 18 amino acids. The germline gives CDR1 MGHRA, CDR2 YSYEKL. CDR3 sequence: CASSQGTSGRYAYNEQFF. The CDR3 nucleotides are TGCGCCAGCAGCCAGGGGACTAGCGGGAGATACGCCTACAATGAGCAGTTCTTC.